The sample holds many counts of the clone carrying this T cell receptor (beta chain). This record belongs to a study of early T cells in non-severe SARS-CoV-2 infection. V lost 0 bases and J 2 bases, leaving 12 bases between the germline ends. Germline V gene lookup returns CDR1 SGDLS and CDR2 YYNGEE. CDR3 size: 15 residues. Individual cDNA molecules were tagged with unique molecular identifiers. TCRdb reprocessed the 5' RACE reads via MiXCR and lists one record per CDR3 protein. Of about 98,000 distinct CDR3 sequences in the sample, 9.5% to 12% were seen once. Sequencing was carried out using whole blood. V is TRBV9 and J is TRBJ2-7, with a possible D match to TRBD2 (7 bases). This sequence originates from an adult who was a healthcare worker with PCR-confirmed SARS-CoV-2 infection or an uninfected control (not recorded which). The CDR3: CASSVGQGRAYEQYF. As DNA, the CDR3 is TGTGCCAGCAGCGTAGGCCAGGGGAGGGCCTACGAGCAGTACTTC.